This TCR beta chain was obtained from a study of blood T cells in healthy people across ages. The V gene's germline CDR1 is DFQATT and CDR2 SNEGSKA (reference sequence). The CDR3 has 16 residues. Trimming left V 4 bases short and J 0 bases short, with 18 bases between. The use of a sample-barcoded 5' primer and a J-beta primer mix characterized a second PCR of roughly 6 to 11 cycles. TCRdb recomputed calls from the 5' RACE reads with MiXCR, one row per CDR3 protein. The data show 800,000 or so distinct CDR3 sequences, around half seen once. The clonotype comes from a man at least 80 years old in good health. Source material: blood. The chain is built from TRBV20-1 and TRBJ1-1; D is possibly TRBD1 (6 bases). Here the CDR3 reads CSATRDGGPLNTEAFF. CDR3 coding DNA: TGCAGTGCTACCCGGGACGGGGGCCCCTTGAACACTGAAGCTTTCTTT.